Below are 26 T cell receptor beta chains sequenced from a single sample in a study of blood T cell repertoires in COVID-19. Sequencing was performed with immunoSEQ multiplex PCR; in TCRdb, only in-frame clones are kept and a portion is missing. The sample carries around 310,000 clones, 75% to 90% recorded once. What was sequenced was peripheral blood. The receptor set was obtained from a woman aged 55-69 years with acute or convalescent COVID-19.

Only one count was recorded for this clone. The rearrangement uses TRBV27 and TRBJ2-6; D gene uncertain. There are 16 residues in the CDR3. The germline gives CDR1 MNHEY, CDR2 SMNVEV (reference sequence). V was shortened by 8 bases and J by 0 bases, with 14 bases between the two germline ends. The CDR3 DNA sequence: TGTGCCAGCGGAGTAGGCGGAGCCTCTGGGGCCAACGTCCTGACTTTC. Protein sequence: CASGVGGASGANVLTF.

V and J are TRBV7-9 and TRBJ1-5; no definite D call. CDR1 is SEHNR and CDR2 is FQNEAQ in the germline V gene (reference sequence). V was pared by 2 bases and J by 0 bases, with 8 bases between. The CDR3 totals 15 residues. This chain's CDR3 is CASSLITYSNQPQHF. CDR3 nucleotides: TGTGCCAGCAGCTTAATAACTTATAGCAATCAGCCCCAGCATTTT.

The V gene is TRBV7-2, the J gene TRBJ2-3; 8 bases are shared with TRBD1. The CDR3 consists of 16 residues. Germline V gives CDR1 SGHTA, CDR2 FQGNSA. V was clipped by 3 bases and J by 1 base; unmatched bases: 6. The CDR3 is CASSLIPGQGTDTQYF. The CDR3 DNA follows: TGTGCCAGCAGCTTGATTCCGGGACAGGGCACAGATACGCAGTATTTT.

CDR3 in amino acids: CASSPLRQGGQETQYF. The CDR3 nucleotides are TGTGCCAGCTCACCCCTGAGGCAGGGAGGTCAAGAGACCCAGTACTTC. This chain joins TRBV18 and TRBJ2-5, with D perhaps matching TRBD2 (6 bases). CDR1 and CDR2 from the germline V gene are KGHSH and LQKENI. The CDR3 consists of 16 residues. The V and J ends lost 3 bases and 2 bases respectively, with 16 bases between them.

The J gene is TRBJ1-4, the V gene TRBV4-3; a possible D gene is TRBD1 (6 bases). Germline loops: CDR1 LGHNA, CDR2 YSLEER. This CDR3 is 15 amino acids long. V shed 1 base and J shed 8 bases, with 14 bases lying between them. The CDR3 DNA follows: TGCGCCAGCAGCCAAGGGGACACCCCTCGGGAAAAACTGTTTTTT. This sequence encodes CASSQGDTPREKLFF.

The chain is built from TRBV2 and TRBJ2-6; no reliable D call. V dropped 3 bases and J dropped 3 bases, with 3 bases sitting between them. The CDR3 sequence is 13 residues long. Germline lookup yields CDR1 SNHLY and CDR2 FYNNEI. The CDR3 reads CASSDIGANVLTF. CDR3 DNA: TGTGCCAGCAGTGATATTGGGGCCAACGTCCTGACTTTC.

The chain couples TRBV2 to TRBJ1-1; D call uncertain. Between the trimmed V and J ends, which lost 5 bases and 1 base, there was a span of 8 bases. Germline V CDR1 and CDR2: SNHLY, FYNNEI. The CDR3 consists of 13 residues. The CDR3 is CASSTQQNTEAFF. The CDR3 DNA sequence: TGTGCCAGCAGTACCCAACAGAACACTGAAGCTTTCTTT.

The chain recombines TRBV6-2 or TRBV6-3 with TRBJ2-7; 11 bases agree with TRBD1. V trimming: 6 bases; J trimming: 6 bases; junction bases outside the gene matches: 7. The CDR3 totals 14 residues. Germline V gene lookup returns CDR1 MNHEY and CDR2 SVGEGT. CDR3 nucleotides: TGTGCCAGCAGCAACACCGGGACAGGGGGCGAGCAGTACTTC. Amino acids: CASSNTGTGGEQYF.

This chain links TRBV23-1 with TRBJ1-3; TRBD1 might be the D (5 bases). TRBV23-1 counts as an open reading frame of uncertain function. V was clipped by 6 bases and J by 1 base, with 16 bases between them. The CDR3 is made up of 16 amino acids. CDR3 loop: CASSLGRRFSGNTIYF. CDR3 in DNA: TGCGCCAGCAGCCTGGGGCGACGATTTTCTGGAAACACCATATATTTT.

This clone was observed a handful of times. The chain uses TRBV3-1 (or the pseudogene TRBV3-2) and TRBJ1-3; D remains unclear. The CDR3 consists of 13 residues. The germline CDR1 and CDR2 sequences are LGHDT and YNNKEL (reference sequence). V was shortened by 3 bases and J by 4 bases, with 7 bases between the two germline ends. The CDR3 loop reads CASSHNRGNTIYF. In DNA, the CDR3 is TGTGCCAGCAGCCATAATCGGGGAAACACCATATATTTT.

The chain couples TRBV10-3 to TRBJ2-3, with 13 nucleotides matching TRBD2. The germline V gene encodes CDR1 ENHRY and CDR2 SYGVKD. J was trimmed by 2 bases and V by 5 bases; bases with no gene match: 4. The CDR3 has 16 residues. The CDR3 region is CAISRLAGGNTDTQYF. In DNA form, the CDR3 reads TGTGCCATCAGTAGACTAGCGGGGGGAAACACAGATACGCAGTATTTT.

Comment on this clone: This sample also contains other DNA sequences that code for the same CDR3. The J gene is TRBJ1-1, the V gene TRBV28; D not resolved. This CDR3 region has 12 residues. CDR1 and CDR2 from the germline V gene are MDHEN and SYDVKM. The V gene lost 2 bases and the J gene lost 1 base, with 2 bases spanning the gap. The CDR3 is CASSLRNTEAFF. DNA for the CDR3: TGTGCCAGCAGTTTACGGAACACTGAAGCTTTCTTT.

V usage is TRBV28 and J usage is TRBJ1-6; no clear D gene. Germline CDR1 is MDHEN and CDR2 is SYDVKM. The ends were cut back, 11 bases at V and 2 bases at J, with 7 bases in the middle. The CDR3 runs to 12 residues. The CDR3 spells CACTAYNSPLHF. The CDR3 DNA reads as TGTGCCTGCACAGCCTATAATTCACCCCTCCACTTT. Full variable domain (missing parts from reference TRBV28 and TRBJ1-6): DVKVTQSSRYLVKRTGEKVFLECVQDMDHENMFWYRQDPGLGLRLIYFSYDVKMKEKGDIPEGYSVSREKKERFSLILESASTNQTSMYLCACTAYNSPLHFGNGTRLTVT.

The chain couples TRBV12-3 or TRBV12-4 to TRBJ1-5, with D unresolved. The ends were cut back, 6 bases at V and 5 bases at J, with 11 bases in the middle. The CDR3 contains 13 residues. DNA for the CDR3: TGTGCCAGCAGCTCCGGGATTTATCAGCCCCAGCATTTT. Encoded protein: CASSSGIYQPQHF.

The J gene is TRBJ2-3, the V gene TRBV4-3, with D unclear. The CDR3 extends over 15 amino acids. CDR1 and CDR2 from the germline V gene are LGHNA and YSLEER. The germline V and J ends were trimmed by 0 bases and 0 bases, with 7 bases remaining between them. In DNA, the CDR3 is TGCGCCAGCAGCCAAGATTACACCAGCACAGATACGCAGTATTTT. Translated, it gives CASSQDYTSTDTQYF.

The CDR3 bases are TGTGCCAGCAGTTACAAACAGGGTTTTTCCAACTATGGCTACACCTTC. This gives the protein CASSYKQGFSNYGYTF. The chain uses TRBV6-2 or TRBV6-3 and TRBJ1-2; D possibly corresponds to TRBD1 (6 bases). This CDR3 is 16 amino acids long. V lost 2 bases, J lost 2 bases, and 15 bases lay in between. Looked up from germline, CDR1 is MNHEY and CDR2 is SVGEGT.

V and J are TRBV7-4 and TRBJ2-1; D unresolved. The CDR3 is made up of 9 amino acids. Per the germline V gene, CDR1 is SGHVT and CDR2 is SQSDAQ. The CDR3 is CARRNEQFF. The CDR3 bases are TGTGCTAGGCGGAATGAGCAGTTCTTC.

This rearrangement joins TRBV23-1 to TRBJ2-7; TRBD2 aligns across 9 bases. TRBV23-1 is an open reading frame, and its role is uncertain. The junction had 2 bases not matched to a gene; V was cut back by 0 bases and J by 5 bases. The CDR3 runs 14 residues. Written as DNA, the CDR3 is TGCGCCAGCAGTCAATCGCGGGAGGGTAACGAGCAGTACTTC. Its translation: CASSQSREGNEQYF.

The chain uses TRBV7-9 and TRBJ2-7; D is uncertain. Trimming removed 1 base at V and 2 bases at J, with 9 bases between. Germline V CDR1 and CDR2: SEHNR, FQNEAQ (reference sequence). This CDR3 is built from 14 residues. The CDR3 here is CASSLGRLAYEQYF. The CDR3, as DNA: TGTGCCAGCAGCTTAGGGCGCCTAGCCTACGAGCAGTACTTC.

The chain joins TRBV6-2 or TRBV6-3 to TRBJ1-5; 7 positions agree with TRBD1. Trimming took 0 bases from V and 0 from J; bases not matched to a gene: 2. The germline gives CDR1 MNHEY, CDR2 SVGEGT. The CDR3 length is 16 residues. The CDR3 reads CASSYSQGDSNQPQHF. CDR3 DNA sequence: TGTGCCAGCAGTTACTCGCAGGGGGATAGCAATCAGCCCCAGCATTTT.

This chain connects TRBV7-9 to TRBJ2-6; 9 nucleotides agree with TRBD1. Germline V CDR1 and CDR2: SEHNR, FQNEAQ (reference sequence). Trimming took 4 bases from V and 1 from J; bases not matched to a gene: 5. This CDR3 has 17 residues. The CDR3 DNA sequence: TGTGCCAGCAGCTCGTACAGGGGGCAGTCTGGGGCCAACGTCCTGACTTTC. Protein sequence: CASSSYRGQSGANVLTF.

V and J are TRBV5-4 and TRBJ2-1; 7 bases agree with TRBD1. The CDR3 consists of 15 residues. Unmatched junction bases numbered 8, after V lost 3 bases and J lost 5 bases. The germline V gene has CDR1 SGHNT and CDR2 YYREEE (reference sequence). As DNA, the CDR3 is TGTGCCAGCAGCTCCTTTTTCGGGACAGACAATGAGCAGTTCTTC. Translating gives CASSSFFGTDNEQFF.

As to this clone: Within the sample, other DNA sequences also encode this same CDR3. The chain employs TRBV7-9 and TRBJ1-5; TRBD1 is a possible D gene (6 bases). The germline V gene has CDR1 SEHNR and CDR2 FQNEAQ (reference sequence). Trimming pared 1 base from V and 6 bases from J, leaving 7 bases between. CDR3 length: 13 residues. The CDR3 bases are TGTGCCAGCAGCTTAGAAGGGGGTCAGCCCCAGCATTTT. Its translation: CASSLEGGQPQHF.

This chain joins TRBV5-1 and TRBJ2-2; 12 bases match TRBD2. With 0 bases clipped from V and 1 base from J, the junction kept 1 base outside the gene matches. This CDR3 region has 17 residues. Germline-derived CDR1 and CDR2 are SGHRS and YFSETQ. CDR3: CASSLELAGGNTGELFF. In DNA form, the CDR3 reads TGCGCCAGCAGCTTGGAACTAGCGGGGGGGAACACCGGGGAGCTGTTTTTT. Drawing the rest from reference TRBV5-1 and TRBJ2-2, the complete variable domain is KAGVTQTPRYLIKTRGQQVTLSCSPISGHRSVSWYQQTPGQGLQFLFEYFSETQRNKGNFPGRFSGRQFSNSRSEMNVSTLELGDSALYLCASSLELAGGNTGELFFGEGSRLTVL.

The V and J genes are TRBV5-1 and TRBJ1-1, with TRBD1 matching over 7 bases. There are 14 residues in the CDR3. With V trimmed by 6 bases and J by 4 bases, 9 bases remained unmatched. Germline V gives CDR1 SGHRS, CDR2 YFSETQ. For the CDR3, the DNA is TGCGCCAGCAAAAGCGAGGGGGCAGTCACTGAAGCTTTCTTT. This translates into CASKSEGAVTEAFF.

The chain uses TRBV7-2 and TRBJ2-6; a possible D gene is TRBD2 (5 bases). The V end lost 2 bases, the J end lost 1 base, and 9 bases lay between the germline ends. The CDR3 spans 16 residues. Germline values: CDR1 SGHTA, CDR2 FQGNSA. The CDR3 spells CASSLRRGSGANVLTF. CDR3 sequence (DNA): TGTGCCAGCAGCTTAAGGCGAGGGTCTGGGGCCAACGTCCTGACTTTC.